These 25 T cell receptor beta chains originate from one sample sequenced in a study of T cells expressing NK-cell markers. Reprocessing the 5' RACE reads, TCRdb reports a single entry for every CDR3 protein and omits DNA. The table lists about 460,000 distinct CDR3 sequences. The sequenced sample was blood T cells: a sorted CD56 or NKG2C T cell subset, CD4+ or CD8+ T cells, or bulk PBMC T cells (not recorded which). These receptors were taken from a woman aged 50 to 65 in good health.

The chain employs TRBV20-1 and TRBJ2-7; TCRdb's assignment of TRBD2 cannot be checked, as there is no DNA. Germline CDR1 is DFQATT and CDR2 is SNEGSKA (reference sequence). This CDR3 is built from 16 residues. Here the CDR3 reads CSARPGGGRSPYEQYF.

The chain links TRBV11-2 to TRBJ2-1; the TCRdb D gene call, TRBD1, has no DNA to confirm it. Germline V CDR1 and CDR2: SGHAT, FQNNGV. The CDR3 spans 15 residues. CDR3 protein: CASSLSTGLGNEQFF.

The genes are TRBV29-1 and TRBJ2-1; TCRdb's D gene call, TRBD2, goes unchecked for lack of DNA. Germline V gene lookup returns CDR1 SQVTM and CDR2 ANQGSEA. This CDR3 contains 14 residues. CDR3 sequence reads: CSVAGTSSLNEQFF.

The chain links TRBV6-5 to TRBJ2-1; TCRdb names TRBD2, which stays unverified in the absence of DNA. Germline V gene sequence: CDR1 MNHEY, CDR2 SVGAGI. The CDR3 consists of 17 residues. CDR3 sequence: CASSYFKAGGPPNEQFF.

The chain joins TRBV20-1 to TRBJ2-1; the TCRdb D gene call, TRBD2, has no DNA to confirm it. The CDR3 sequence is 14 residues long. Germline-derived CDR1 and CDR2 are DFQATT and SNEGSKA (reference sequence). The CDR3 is CSARVAGEDNEQFF.

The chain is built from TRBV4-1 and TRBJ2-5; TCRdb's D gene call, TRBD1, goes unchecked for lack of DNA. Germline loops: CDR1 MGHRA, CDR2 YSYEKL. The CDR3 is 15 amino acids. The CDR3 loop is CASSHPRGRPETQYF.

The CDR3 reads CATSRDRGGAGYGYTF. The J gene is TRBJ1-2, the V gene TRBV15. CDR1 is LNHNV and CDR2 is YYDKDF in the germline V gene (reference sequence). The CDR3 spans 16 residues.

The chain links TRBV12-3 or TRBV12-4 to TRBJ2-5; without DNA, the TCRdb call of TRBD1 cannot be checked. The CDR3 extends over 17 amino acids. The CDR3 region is CASSLLFELTGGKTQYF.

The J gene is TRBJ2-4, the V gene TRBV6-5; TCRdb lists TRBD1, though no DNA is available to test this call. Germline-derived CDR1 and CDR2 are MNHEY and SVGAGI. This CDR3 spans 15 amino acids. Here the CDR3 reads CASSYSSGQGAIQYF.

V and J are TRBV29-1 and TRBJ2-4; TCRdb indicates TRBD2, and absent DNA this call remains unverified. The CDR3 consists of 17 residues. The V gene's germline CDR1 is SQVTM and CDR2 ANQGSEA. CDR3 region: CSVAGTSGSLPKNIQYF.

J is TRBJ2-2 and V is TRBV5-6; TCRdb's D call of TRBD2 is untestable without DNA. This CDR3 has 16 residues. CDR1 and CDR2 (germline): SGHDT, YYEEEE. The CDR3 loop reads CASSKIVAGGTGELFF. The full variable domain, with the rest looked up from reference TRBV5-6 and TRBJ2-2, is DAGVTQSPTHLIKTRGQQVTLRCSPKSGHDTVSWYQQALGQGPQFIFQYYEEEERQRGNFPDRFSGHQFPNYSSELNVNALLLGDSALYLCASSKIVAGGTGELFFGEGSRLTVL.

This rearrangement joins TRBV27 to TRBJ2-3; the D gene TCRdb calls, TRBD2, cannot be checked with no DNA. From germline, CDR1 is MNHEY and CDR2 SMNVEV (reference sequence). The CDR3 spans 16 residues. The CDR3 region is CASTDQSGRAADTQYF.

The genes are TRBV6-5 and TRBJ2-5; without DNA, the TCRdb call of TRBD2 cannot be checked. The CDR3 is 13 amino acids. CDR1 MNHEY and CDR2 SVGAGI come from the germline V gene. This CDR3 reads CATQRTTQETQYF.

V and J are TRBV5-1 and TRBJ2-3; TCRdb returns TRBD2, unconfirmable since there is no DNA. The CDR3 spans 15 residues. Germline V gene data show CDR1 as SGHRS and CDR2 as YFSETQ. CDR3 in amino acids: CASGRDLPSTDTQYF.

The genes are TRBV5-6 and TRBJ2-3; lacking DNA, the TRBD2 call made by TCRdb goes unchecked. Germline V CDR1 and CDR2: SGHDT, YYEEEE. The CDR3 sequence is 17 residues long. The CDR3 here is CASSLVASQRHTDTQYF.

The CDR3 sequence: CASSPGQGSSYNEQFF. This sequence joins TRBV5-6 and TRBJ2-1; TCRdb calls TRBD1, which cannot be checked without DNA. The CDR3 contains 16 residues. The V gene's germline CDR1 is SGHDT and CDR2 YYEEEE.

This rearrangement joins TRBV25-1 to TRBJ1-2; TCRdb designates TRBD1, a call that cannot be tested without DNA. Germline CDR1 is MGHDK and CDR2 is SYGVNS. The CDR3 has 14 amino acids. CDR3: CASSGPGQGNGYTF.

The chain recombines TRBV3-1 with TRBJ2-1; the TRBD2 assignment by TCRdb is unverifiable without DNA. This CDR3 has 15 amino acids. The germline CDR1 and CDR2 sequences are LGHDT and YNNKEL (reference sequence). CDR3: CASSQELASRVEQFF.

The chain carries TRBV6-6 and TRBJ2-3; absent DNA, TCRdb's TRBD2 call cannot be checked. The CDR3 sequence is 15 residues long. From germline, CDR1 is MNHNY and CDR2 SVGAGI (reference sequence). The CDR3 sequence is CASRPSGRGSDTQYF.

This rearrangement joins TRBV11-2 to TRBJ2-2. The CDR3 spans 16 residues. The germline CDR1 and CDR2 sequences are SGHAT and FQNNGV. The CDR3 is CASSPGLFANTGELFF. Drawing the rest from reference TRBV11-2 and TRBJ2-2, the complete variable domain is EAGVAQSPRYKIIEKRQSVAFWCNPISGHATLYWYQQILGQGPKLLIQFQNNGVVDDSQLPKDRFSAERLKGVDSTLKIQPAKLEDSAVYLCASSPGLFANTGELFFGEGSRLTVL.

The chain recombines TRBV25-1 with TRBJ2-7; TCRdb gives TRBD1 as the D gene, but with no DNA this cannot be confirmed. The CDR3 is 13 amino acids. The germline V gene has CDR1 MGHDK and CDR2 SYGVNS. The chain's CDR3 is CASSERGQYEQYF.

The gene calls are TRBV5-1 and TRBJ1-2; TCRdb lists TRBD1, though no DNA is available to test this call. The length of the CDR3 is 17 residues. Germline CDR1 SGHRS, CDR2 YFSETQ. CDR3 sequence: CASSPGQALELSDGYTF.

The CDR3 region is CASSSIGELFF. The V call is TRBV28, the J call TRBJ2-2. Germline V gene sequence: CDR1 MDHEN, CDR2 SYDVKM. The CDR3 totals 11 residues.

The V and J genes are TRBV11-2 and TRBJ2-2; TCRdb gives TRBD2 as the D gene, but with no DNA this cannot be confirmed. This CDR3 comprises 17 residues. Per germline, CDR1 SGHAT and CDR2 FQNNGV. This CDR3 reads CASSFSSGPVNTGELFF.

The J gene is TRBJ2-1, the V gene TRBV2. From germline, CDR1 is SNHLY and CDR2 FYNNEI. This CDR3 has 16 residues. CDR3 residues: CASSERIGRLDNEQFF.